These 5 T cell receptor beta chains share one sample of origin, sequenced in a study of T cell responses to AZD1222 COVID-19 vaccine. This table comes from immunoSEQ multiplex PCR, and its TCRdb copy is limited to in-frame clones, with some not included. This table has 200,000 or so clones, 85% to 95% appearing once. The starting material was peripheral blood, obtained on day 0 of AZD1222 vaccination. The receptors stem from an adult in good health.

The chain uses TRBV5-1 and TRBJ2-5; no definite D call. CDR1 SGHRS and CDR2 YFSETQ come from the germline V gene. CDR3 size: 13 residues. V shed 1 base and J shed 1 base, with 5 bases lying between them. The CDR3 spells CASSLNVQETQYF. CDR3 DNA: TGCGCCAGCAGCTTGAATGTCCAAGAGACCCAGTACTTC.

This sequence joins TRBV27 and TRBJ1-6, with a tentative D call TRBD1 (6 bases). Germline V gene lookup returns CDR1 MNHEY and CDR2 SMNVEV (reference sequence). CDR3 length: 14 residues. The V gene lost 6 bases and the J gene lost 7 bases, with 13 bases spanning the gap. This CDR3 reads CASRHRVANSPLHF. Here the CDR3 DNA reads TGTGCCAGCAGGCACAGGGTCGCAAATTCACCCCTCCACTTT.

This clone was recorded once. The rearrangement joins TRBV6-5 to TRBJ1-5; D might be TRBD1 (5 bases). Trimming pared 6 bases from V and 3 bases from J, leaving 9 bases between. The CDR3 is 13 residues long. Per the germline V gene, CDR1 is MNHEY and CDR2 is SVGAGI. The CDR3 nucleotides read TGTGCCAGCAGATCCAGGGACAATCAGCCCCAGCATTTT. Protein sequence: CASRSRDNQPQHF.

This chain joins TRBV5-4 and TRBJ2-1; D perhaps matches TRBD2 (5 bases). The CDR3 has 17 residues. V was clipped by 0 bases and J by 0 bases, with 13 bases between them. The V gene's germline CDR1 is SGHNT and CDR2 YYREEE (reference sequence). CDR3 sequence (DNA): TGTGCCAGCAGCTTGGAAAATTGGGAGAGCTCCTACAATGAGCAGTTCTTC. Translation: CASSLENWESSYNEQFF. The full variable domain, its missing parts supplied by reference TRBV5-4 and TRBJ2-1, is ETGVTQSPTHLIKTRGQQVTLRCSSQSGHNTVSWYQQALGQGPQFIFQYYREEENGRGNFPPRFSGLQFPNYSSELNVNALELDDSALYLCASSLENWESSYNEQFFGPGTRLTVL.

The rearrangement links TRBV29-1 to TRBJ1-1, with TRBD1 matching over 9 bases. The CDR3 contains 13 residues. V was clipped by 2 bases and J by 8 bases; unmatched bases: 6. Germline CDR1 and CDR2: SQVTM and ANQGSEA. CDR3 amino acids: CSVELDRGWEAFF. CDR3 coding DNA: TGCAGCGTTGAACTGGACAGGGGCTGGGAAGCTTTCTTT. Looking up the rest from reference TRBV29-1 and TRBJ1-1 gives the full variable domain: SAVISQKPSRDICQRGTSLTIQCQVDSQVTMMFWYRQQPGQSLTLIATANQGSEATYESGFVIDKFPISRPNLTFSTLTVSNMSPEDSSIYLCSVELDRGWEAFFGQGTRLTVV.